This T cell receptor beta chain was recorded in a study of T-cell memory formation after mild COVID-19. This clonotype was found a few times. TCRdb passed the 5' RACE reads through MiXCR, listing each CDR3 protein once. The table lists about 390,000 distinct CDR3 sequences, around a sixth of them singletons, with roughly 21% in the top ten. CDR1 is SGHNT and CDR2 is YYREEE in the germline V gene (reference sequence). J gave up 5 bases and V 4 bases, and 11 bases lay outside the gene matches. CDR3 length equals 16 residues. The receptor was isolated from a man aged 18 to 30 who had mild COVID-19 (a few samples of this study predate the infection). Cell type and time point are not known. The chain combines TRBV5-4 with TRBJ2-3; 9 positions match TRBD1. The specimen was PBMCs or a T cell subset sorted from them (not recorded which). CDR3 amino acids: CASSVLGTGRRDTQYF. The CDR3 region has the DNA TGTGCCAGCAGCGTACTCGGGACAGGGAGGAGAGATACGCAGTATTTT.